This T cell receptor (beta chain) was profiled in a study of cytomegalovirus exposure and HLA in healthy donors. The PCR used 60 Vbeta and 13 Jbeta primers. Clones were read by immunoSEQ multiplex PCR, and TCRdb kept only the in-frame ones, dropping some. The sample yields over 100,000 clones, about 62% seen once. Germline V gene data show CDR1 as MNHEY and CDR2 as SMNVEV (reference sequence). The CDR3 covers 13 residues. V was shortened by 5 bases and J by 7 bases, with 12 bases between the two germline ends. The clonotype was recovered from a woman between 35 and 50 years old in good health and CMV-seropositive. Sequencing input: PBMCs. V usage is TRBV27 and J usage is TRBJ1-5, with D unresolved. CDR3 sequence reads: CASSTSPQQPQHF. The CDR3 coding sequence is TGTGCCAGCAGTACATCGCCGCAGCAGCCCCAGCATTTT.